The text below deals with one T cell receptor (beta chain). PCR amplification relied on 60 Vbeta primers (plus 13 Jbeta primers). Here immunoSEQ multiplex PCR was the method, and the copy in TCRdb shows in-frame clones only, minus some. The repertoire holds around 150,000 clones, 80% seen once, with about 2.2% in the top ten. The sample originates from a study of cytomegalovirus exposure and HLA in healthy donors. Germline V gives CDR1 KGHSH, CDR2 LQKENI. The CDR3 runs 15 residues. Trimming took 6 bases from V and 11 from J; bases not matched to a gene: 15. This TCR derives from a man younger than 40 in good health and CMV-seronegative. Material: PBMCs. V gene TRBV18 combines with J gene TRBJ2-5, with 10 bases lining up with TRBD2. The CDR3 DNA is TGTGCCAGCTCCGGGCCAGCGGGAGGGAGAGGGGAGCAGTACTTC. It encodes CASSGPAGGRGEQYF.